This T cell receptor beta chain is from a study of blood T cells in healthy people across ages (dated by TCRdb to the mid-2010s). In terms of the full investigation: In model experiments, roughly one uniquely barcoded TCR beta cDNA molecule per two T cells was captured by template switching. To track age-related changes in TCR beta repertoire diversity, the study relied on deep sequencing normalized with unique cDNA molecular identifiers. Donors were grouped into four age groups: young (average about 15 years), middle-aged (under 40), aged (about 60) and long-lived (about 90). Donors of different ages were randomly distributed across sequencing lanes to avoid experimental bias. The study analyzed two additional independent replicas of 1 million unique cDNA reads from the same blood draw for two donors, one aged 18 to 29 and one aged 80 or older. What the study reported, not specific to this receptor: Observed TCR beta diversity correlated strongly with the percentage of naive T cells measured by flow cytometry. Total diversity estimates from one million sequenced T cells were considered lower bounds and underestimates. As age increased, observed TCR beta diversity per million T cells dropped in a roughly linear way, and a significant reduction was already evident by age about 40. The long-lived group showed more naive CD4+ T cells, fewer expanded clones and increased TCR diversity than the aged group, suggesting age selection. Bulk unsorted PBMC profiling prevented conclusive comparison of naive and antigen-experienced compartments. The CMV infection status of donors was not known, potentially confounding age-related changes in expanded clonotypes.

The donors were roughly 40 Caucasian individuals from Russia, aged roughly 6 to 90 years, who were systemically healthy. Roughly 10 milliliters of peripheral blood were collected from each donor into EDTA-treated Vacutainer tubes. Ficoll-Paque density-gradient centrifugation was used to isolate PBMCs, with at least 6.5 million per sample. Total RNA, at least 6 micrograms per sample, was extracted from PBMCs with Trizol reagent. For every donor, flow cytometry on a PBMC aliquot measured the percentage of naive CD45RAhigh/CD27high T cells. The method was 5' RACE. Sequencing instrument: Illumina HiSeq 2500. A second PCR of about 6 to 12 cycles was run with a J-beta primer mix and a sample-barcoded 5' primer. Each TCR beta cDNA molecule received a unique molecular identifier from a template-switch 5' adaptor carrying 12 random nucleotides. At least 3 million CDR3-containing paired-end reads were obtained from each sample. The Mint cDNA synthesis kit, primed by a TRBC-specific oligonucleotide, was used to synthesize first-strand cDNA from all RNA. After uracil-DNA glycosylase treatment, a first 18-cycle PCR used universal primers M1SS and BC2_uni_R on all cDNA. The authors' pipeline ran thus. For normalization, 1 million high-quality reads, each with a distinct molecular identifier, were randomly selected from each sample. Reads with shared molecular identifiers were discarded instead of being binned into consensus sequences. MiTCR, with a Q25 quality threshold and the strictest error-elimination algorithm, was used for CDR3 identification, clonotype clustering and error correction. Lower-bound total TCR beta diversity was estimated with a nonparametric unseen species model using Euler transformation. In-frame beta chains were kept once TCRdb had trimmed the public reads at Q25 with fastp and called clones with MiXCR. Every entry covers one CDR3 protein and lists the most common genes and DNA from its rows. What appears here as the V and J calls and clone size reflects TCRdb's work, not the paper's. Present in this sample are approximately 900,000 distinct CDR3 sequences, around 48% of which were seen just once. Around an eighth of the sample belongs to the ten largest clones.

With regard to this clonotype: The antigen it binds to is not known. One junction end disagrees with the germline gene, perhaps due to a read error.

Including cysteine and phenylalanine, the CDR3 has 16 amino acids. Just the 48-base CDR3 DNA is kept, in frame starting at base 1. The germline V gene provides CDR1 KGHDR and CDR2 SFDVKD. The chain employs TRBV24-1 and TRBJ2-3; 7 bases in the junction line up with TRBD1. This clonotype originated in a man under 40 in good health. The source material was blood. The encoded CDR3 is CAASGRDRFSTDTQYF. The sequenced DNA: TGTGCCGCCAGTGGCCGGGACAGATTTAGCACAGATACGCAGTATTTT.